This TCR beta chain was sequenced during a study of blood T cell repertoires in COVID-19. The repertoire was sequenced with immunoSEQ multiplex PCR; TCRdb's copy has only in-frame clones and lacks some. This sample has some 88,000 clones; about 85% occur once, and the top ten carry roughly 24%. The length of the CDR3 is 13 residues. Trimming removed 6 bases at V and 4 bases at J, with 10 bases between. Germline loops: CDR1 MNHNY, CDR2 SVGAGI (reference sequence). The source of this sequence is a human donor in a cohort sampled during active COVID-19. Specimen: peripheral blood. The chain recombines TRBV6-6 with TRBJ1-3; perhaps TRBD1 as D (5 bases). CDR3 residues: CASRTGGGNTIYF. Here the CDR3 DNA reads TGTGCCAGCAGGACCGGGGGAGGAAACACCATATATTTT.